This record concerns one TCR beta chain sequence. Its antigen remains unknown. Constant-segment primers served in 5'RACE that generated TCR alpha and TCR beta cDNA libraries bearing sample barcodes and UMIs. MiXCR, applied by TCRdb to the 5' RACE reads, yields one record per CDR3 protein. The sample has roughly 110,000 distinct CDR3 sequences; more than 15% are singletons. CDR1 and CDR2 from the germline V gene are KGHDR and SFDVKD. V shed 5 bases, J shed 5 bases, and the junction held 5 bases outside the gene matches. The CDR3 consists of 14 residues. These data are taken from a study of T-cell memory formation after mild COVID-19. About the research overall: Largely, the TCR clusters proved donor specific.

Regarding the study as a whole: A second wave expanding day 15 to 37 was CD4+-biased; contracting clones were balanced.

The chain has TRBV24-1 and TRBJ2-7; 10 nucleotides agree with TRBD1. The source is an adult woman who had mild COVID-19 (a few samples of this study predate the infection). Cell type and time point are not known. The specimen sequenced was PBMCs or a T cell subset sorted from them (not recorded which). The CDR3 DNA sequence: TGTGCCACCAGTGGCGGACAGGGGGAGAACGAGCAGTACTTC. Protein product: CATSGGQGENEQYF.